This T cell receptor beta chain derives from a study of T cell responses to AZD1222 COVID-19 vaccine. Looking at the study overall: Second-dose schedules of about 4 or about 12 weeks were combined.

Sequenced by immunoSEQ multiplex PCR; TCRdb stores in-frame clones only, minus some. The sample has 100,000 to 130,000 clones; around nine tenths are singletons. Broader study findings: The study found Spike-specific TCR breadth and depth rose after two AZD1222 doses.

The CDR3 contains 15 residues. CDR1 SGHTA and CDR2 FQGNSA come from the germline V gene. V lost 5 bases, J lost 0 bases, and 11 bases lay in between. Points on this clone: The antigen remains unidentified.

The material sequenced was peripheral blood, taken on day 0 of AZD1222 vaccination. This clonotype originated in an adult in good health. The chain is built from TRBV7-2 and TRBJ1-5, with a tentative D call TRBD1 (5 bases). The CDR3 reads CASSPLGASNQPQHF. CDR3 DNA sequence: TGTGCCAGCAGCCCCCTCGGGGCTAGCAATCAGCCCCAGCATTTT.